This T cell receptor beta chain was sequenced during a study of cytomegalovirus exposure and HLA in healthy donors. Primers: 60 Vbeta forward and 13 Jbeta reverse. Assay: immunoSEQ multiplex PCR; the TCRdb copy retains only in-frame clones and omits some. This table holds fewer than 100,000 clones, 78% found once. The germline CDR1 and CDR2 sequences are ENHRY and SYGVKD. V was clipped by 3 bases and J by 3 bases, with 9 bases between them. The CDR3 loop spans 13 amino acids. The TCR originated in a male donor in good health and CMV-seropositive. Sequenced: PBMCs. This chain links TRBV10-3 with TRBJ2-7; TRBD2 might be the D (6 bases). CDR3 in amino acids: CAISERGGYEQYF. The CDR3 DNA reads as TGTGCCATCAGTGAAAGGGGAGGCTACGAGCAGTACTTC.